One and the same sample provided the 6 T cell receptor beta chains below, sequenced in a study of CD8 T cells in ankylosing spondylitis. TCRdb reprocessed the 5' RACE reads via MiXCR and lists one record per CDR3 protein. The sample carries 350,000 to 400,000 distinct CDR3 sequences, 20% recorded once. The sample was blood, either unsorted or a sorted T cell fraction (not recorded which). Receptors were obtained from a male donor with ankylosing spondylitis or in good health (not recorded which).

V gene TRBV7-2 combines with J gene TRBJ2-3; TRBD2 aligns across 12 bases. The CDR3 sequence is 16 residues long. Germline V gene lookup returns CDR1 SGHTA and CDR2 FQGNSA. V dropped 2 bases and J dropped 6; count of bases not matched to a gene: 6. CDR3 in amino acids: CASSLTSGGPPDTQYF. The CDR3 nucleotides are TGTGCCAGCAGCTTAACTAGCGGGGGGCCACCGGATACGCAGTATTTT.

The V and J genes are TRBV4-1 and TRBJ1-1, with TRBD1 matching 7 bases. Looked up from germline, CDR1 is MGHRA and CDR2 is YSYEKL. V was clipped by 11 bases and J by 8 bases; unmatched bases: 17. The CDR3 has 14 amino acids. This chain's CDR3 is CAQPGGTGEAEAFF. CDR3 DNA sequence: TGCGCCCAGCCCGGGGGTACAGGGGAGGCGGAAGCTTTCTTT.

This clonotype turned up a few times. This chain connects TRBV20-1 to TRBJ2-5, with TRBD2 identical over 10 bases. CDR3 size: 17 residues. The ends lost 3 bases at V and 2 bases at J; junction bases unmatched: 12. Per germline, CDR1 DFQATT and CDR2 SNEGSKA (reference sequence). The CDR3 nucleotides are TGCAGTGCTAGGGGGCCGGACAGCGGGGGGGTACAAGAGACCCAGTACTTC. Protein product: CSARGPDSGGVQETQYF.

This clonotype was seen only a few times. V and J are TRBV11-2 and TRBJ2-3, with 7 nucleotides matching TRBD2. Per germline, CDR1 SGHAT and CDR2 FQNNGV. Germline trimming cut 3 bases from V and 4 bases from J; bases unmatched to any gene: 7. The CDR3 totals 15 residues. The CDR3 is CASSFERGSADTQYF. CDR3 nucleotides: TGTGCCAGCAGCTTTGAGCGGGGTTCGGCAGATACGCAGTATTTT.

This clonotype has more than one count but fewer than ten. The CDR3 coding sequence is TGTGCCAGCAGTTACTCCAAGGGACAGTTATACACCGGGGAGCTGTTTTTT. This translates into CASSYSKGQLYTGELFF. The chain joins TRBV6-5 to TRBJ2-2, with 7 nucleotides matching TRBD1. The CDR3 has 17 amino acids. Germline V CDR1 and CDR2: MNHEY, SVGAGI. The ends lost 0 bases at V and 3 bases at J; junction bases unmatched: 7.

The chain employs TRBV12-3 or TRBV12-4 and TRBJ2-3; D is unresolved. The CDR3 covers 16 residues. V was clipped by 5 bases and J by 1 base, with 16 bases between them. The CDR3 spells CASSPRRLRGTDTQYF. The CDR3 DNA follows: TGTGCCAGCAGTCCCCGACGGTTGCGTGGCACAGATACGCAGTATTTT.